The next 30 T cell receptor beta chains were all read from a single sample in a study of response to subunit inactivated influenza vaccine. Each CDR3 protein gets one entry after TCRdb re-called the RT-PCR reads with MiXCR. The sample carries 450,000 to 550,000 distinct CDR3 sequences, less than 30% recorded once. Sequences were derived from CD4+ T cells sorted from PBMCs, sampled 4 to 6 days after vaccination. The receptors shown here come from a man aged 45-65 years who received an inactivated influenza vaccine.

This clonotype appeared a few times. The chain carries TRBV11-2 and TRBJ2-7; TRBD1 matches 7 bases. After removal of 0 bases from V and 9 bases from J, the junction contained 5 bases not matched to a gene. Germline V gene data show CDR1 as SGHAT and CDR2 as FQNNGV. The CDR3 has 13 amino acids. CDR3 in DNA: TGTGCCAGCAGCTTAGAGCCGGGACAGCGGCAGTACTTC. Amino acids: CASSLEPGQRQYF.

The chain recombines TRBV5-4 with TRBJ2-2; 11 bases line up with TRBD2. The CDR3 has 17 amino acids. Germline CDR1 reads SGHNT; CDR2 reads YYREEE (reference sequence). Germline trimming cut 0 bases from V and 1 base from J; bases unmatched to any gene: 2. This chain's CDR3 is CASSLGLAGRNTGELFF. The CDR3 nucleotides are TGTGCCAGCAGCTTGGGACTAGCGGGGAGGAACACCGGGGAGCTGTTTTTT.

This clonotype came up a few times. The chain recombines TRBV7-9 with TRBJ2-7; D not certain. V lost 6 bases to trimming and J lost 5 bases, with 11 bases between them. The CDR3 is 12 amino acids. Per the germline V gene, CDR1 is SEHNR and CDR2 is FQNEAQ (reference sequence). The CDR3 sequence is CASRRATHEQYF. The CDR3 region has the DNA TGTGCCAGCAGACGTGCGACCCACGAGCAGTACTTC. The full variable domain, in which reference TRBV7-9 and TRBJ2-7 provide the parts outside the CDR3, is DTGVSQNPRHKITKRGQNVTFRCDPISEHNRLYWYRQTLGQGPEFLTYFQNEAQLEKSRLLSDRFSAERPKGSFSTLEIQRTEQGDSAMYLCASRRATHEQYFGPGTRLTVT.

This clonotype occurred a few times. The chain links TRBV6-4 to TRBJ2-1, with 14 bases matching TRBD2. Looked up from germline, CDR1 is MRHNA and CDR2 is SNTAGT. There are 19 residues in the CDR3. V shed 5 bases and J 1 base; nucleotides not matched to a gene: 10. The CDR3 sequence: CASSPSGLAGVRSYNEQFF. The CDR3 region has the DNA TGTGCCAGCAGTCCCTCGGGACTAGCGGGAGTTAGGTCCTACAATGAGCAGTTCTTC.

V gene TRBV7-2 combines with J gene TRBJ2-7; TRBD2 agrees at 8 bases. Trimming removed 4 bases from V and 7 bases from J; junction bases left unmatched: 6. The CDR3 spans 13 residues. Germline-derived CDR1 and CDR2 are SGHTA and FQGNSA. Here the CDR3 reads CASSSSGRREQYF. CDR3 nucleotide sequence: TGTGCCAGCAGCTCCAGCGGGAGAAGGGAGCAGTACTTC.

This clonotype was seen a few times. The chain links TRBV6-1 to TRBJ1-2, with D uncertain. Germline CDR1 and CDR2: MNHNS and SASEGT. This CDR3 is 13 amino acids long. Trimming took off 8 bases at V and 8 bases at J, with 18 bases between the two ends. The DNA for the CDR3 is TGTGCCAGCTCGCCGGCGTCCGGCTGGGGCTACACCTTC. Translated: CASSPASGWGYTF.

The gene calls are TRBV20-1 and TRBJ2-2, with TRBD1 as a possible D gene (5 bases). The CDR3 length is 14 residues. V was shortened by 3 bases and J by 3 bases, with 11 bases between the two germline ends. The germline gives CDR1 DFQATT, CDR2 SNEGSKA (reference sequence). The CDR3 loop reads CSASRAVDTGELFF. CDR3 nucleotide sequence: TGCAGTGCTAGCAGGGCGGTTGACACCGGGGAGCTGTTTTTT.

The CDR3 bases are TGTGCCAGCAGTGGGACTAGCGGGAGAAGAGTCTACGAGCAGTACTTC. It translates to CASSGTSGRRVYEQYF. The chain carries TRBV27 and TRBJ2-7, with TRBD2 matching 14 bases. The length of the CDR3 is 16 residues. Losses at the gene ends were 5 bases for V and 3 bases for J; bases not matched to a gene: 6. The germline gives CDR1 MNHEY, CDR2 SMNVEV (reference sequence).

The chain joins TRBV12-3 or TRBV12-4 to TRBJ1-1; D is unclear. The germline V and J ends were trimmed by 4 bases and 2 bases, with 17 bases remaining between them. CDR3 length: 16 amino acids. The CDR3 nucleotides are TGTGCCAGCAGTTGGGGTTATCGTCGAAGCAACACTGAAGCTTTCTTT. It translates to CASSWGYRRSNTEAFF.

CDR3 loop: CASSPGQTIYGYTF. CDR3 sequence (DNA): TGTGCCAGCAGTCCGGGACAGACGATTTATGGCTACACCTTC. The chain carries TRBV28 and TRBJ1-2, with 7 bases identical to TRBD1. The ends lost 5 bases at V and 5 bases at J; junction bases unmatched: 8. The CDR3 is 14 amino acids. Germline loops: CDR1 MDHEN, CDR2 SYDVKM.

The chain recombines TRBV25-1 with TRBJ2-5, with TRBD1 as a possible D gene (6 bases). This CDR3 region has 12 residues. Trimming pared 7 bases from V and 4 bases from J, leaving 10 bases between. The germline gives CDR1 MGHDK, CDR2 SYGVNS. The CDR3 spells CASTLGGETQYF. The CDR3 DNA sequence: TGTGCCAGCACATTAGGGGGAGAGACCCAGTACTTC.

This clonotype was seen repeatedly, ten times or more. The chain recombines TRBV7-3 with TRBJ2-6; TRBD1 matches at 8 bases. The germline V gene encodes CDR1 SGHTA and CDR2 FQGTGA. The CDR3 loop spans 18 amino acids. V gave up 5 bases and J gave up 0 bases; unmatched junction bases: 9. CDR3 protein: CASSGGRDRSSGANVLTF. CDR3 coding DNA: TGTGCCAGCAGCGGAGGCCGGGACAGGAGCTCTGGGGCCAACGTCCTGACTTTC.

V gene TRBV4-3 combines with J gene TRBJ2-3; D is unclear. Germline CDR1 is LGHNA and CDR2 is YSLEER. V shed 0 bases and J shed 0 bases, with 10 bases lying between them. The CDR3 consists of 16 residues. The CDR3 loop is CASSQDKPSSTDTQYF. The CDR3 region has the DNA TGCGCCAGCAGCCAAGATAAACCTTCAAGCACAGATACGCAGTATTTT.

The gene calls are TRBV12-3 or TRBV12-4 and TRBJ2-1, with D unclear. V lost 2 bases, J lost 8 bases, and 10 bases lay in between. The CDR3 extends over 13 amino acids. As DNA, the CDR3 is TGTGCCAGCAGTTTATGGGTAGGCGATGAGCAGTTCTTC. Residues: CASSLWVGDEQFF.

The chain recombines TRBV6-2 or TRBV6-3 with TRBJ2-3; 8 bases line up with TRBD2. CDR3 length: 15 residues. CDR1 is MNHEY and CDR2 is SVGEGT in the germline V gene. Unmatched junction bases numbered 15, after V lost 7 bases and J lost 9 bases. The CDR3 DNA sequence: TGTGCCAGCACCAAAACGGGACTAGGCGGGGGGACGCAGTATTTT. Translation gives CASTKTGLGGGTQYF.

The chain employs TRBV3-1 and TRBJ2-5; D is unclear. Germline CDR1 LGHDT, CDR2 YNNKEL (reference sequence). V shed 0 bases and J shed 0 bases, with 11 bases lying between them. The CDR3 has 16 amino acids. The CDR3 nucleotides are TGTGCCAGCAGCCAAGACTGGGTAGGGAACCAAGAGACCCAGTACTTC. Protein: CASSQDWVGNQETQYF.

This clonotype has only a few counts. This chain links TRBV12-3 or TRBV12-4 with TRBJ2-1, with 10 bases fitting TRBD1. The CDR3 contains 15 residues. With V trimmed by 6 bases and J by 5 bases, 7 bases remained unmatched. CDR3 nucleotide sequence: TGTGCCAGCAGCCTGGACAGGGGGTCCCACAATGAGCAGTTCTTC. Translation: CASSLDRGSHNEQFF.

The table lists this clonotype with a few counts. This chain joins TRBV6-2 or TRBV6-3 and TRBJ2-7; TRBD1 matches 7 bases. The CDR3 extends over 17 amino acids. Germline V gene data show CDR1 as MNHEY and CDR2 as SVGEGT. V gave up 2 bases and J gave up 0 bases; unmatched junction bases: 10. The CDR3 reads CASSYGRGTEVSYEQYF. In nucleotides, the CDR3 is TGTGCCAGCAGTTACGGAAGGGGGACAGAGGTCTCCTACGAGCAGTACTTC.

The rearrangement uses TRBV11-1 and TRBJ2-7; 9 bases line up with TRBD1. The CDR3 consists of 19 residues. Trimming at V came to 4 bases and at J to 3 bases, leaving 19 bases not matched to a gene. CDR1 is SGHAT, CDR2 FQDESV, per germline (reference sequence). CDR3 nucleotide sequence: TGTGCCAGCAGCTGGTTCCGGGACAGGGCTGAGGTCGGAGGCTACGAGCAGTACTTC. It encodes CASSWFRDRAEVGGYEQYF.

This clonotype was picked up a small number of times. The genes are TRBV20-1 and TRBJ1-1, with D perhaps matching TRBD1 (5 bases). The germline V and J ends were trimmed by 3 bases and 7 bases, with 12 bases remaining between them. Looked up from germline, CDR1 is DFQATT and CDR2 is SNEGSKA (reference sequence). This CDR3 has 12 amino acids. CDR3 residues: CSARLGESEAFF. The CDR3 DNA reads TGCAGTGCTAGGTTGGGGGAGAGTGAAGCTTTCTTT.

This clonotype was picked up a small number of times. The CDR3 bases are TGTGCCAGCAGCTGGCGGGGATCCTACAATGAGCAGTTCTTC. It yields the protein CASSWRGSYNEQFF. The chain employs TRBV7-2 and TRBJ2-1; a possible D gene is TRBD2 (6 bases). Germline loops: CDR1 SGHTA, CDR2 FQGNSA. The CDR3 spans 14 residues. With 4 bases removed from V and 1 base from J, the gap between germline ends came to 8 bases.

The chain links TRBV6-1 to TRBJ2-4, with TRBD1 matching 11 bases. This CDR3 spans 16 amino acids. CDR1 is MNHNS and CDR2 is SASEGT in the germline V gene. Trimming removed 6 bases from V and 7 bases from J; junction bases left unmatched: 11. CDR3 region: CASRRSVGQGVNIQYF. The DNA of the CDR3 is TGTGCCAGCAGGCGAAGCGTGGGACAGGGGGTGAACATTCAGTACTTC.

This clonotype was observed a handful of times. The chain joins TRBV7-2 to TRBJ2-2; 8 bases map to TRBD2. The CDR3 runs 17 residues. V dropped 7 bases and J dropped 4; count of bases not matched to a gene: 14. Germline-derived CDR1 and CDR2 are SGHTA and FQGNSA. CDR3 in amino acids: CASTLSVGRAGTGELFF. The CDR3 nucleotides read TGTGCCAGCACCCTTAGCGTCGGGAGGGCCGGCACCGGGGAGCTGTTTTTT.

This CDR3 is CASSRAGGPLEQYF. The DNA for the CDR3 is TGTGCCAGCAGCCGAGCGGGGGGGCCCCTCGAGCAGTACTTC. The gene calls are TRBV7-2 and TRBJ2-7; 10 bases align to TRBD2. The germline V gene has CDR1 SGHTA and CDR2 FQGNSA. The CDR3 is made up of 14 amino acids. With V trimmed by 5 bases and J by 6 bases, 7 bases remained unmatched.

This clonotype turned up a few times. This sequence joins TRBV5-1 and TRBJ2-3, with 9 bases identical to TRBD1. The CDR3 spans 17 residues. Germline V gene lookup returns CDR1 SGHRS and CDR2 YFSETQ. Trimming removed 1 base from V and 2 bases from J; junction bases left unmatched: 8. The CDR3 is CASSLYRTGDLTDTQYF. CDR3 coding DNA: TGCGCCAGCAGCTTGTACCGGACAGGGGACCTCACAGATACGCAGTATTTT.

This clonotype was counted once. One base away lies a much larger clone, so this may be a sequencing read error. This chain links TRBV4-3 with TRBJ2-7, with 7 bases lining up with TRBD2. Germline values: CDR1 LGHNA, CDR2 YSLEER. This CDR3 spans 13 amino acids. CDR3 sequence reads: CASGQAGRYEQYF. CDR3 nucleotide sequence: TGCGCCAGCGGCCAAGCGGGGAGGTACGAGCAGTACTTC.

This clonotype was detected only a few times. The chain joins TRBV4-2 to TRBJ2-4; the match to TRBD1 covers 9 bases. This CDR3 spans 17 amino acids. Germline CDR1 reads LGHNA; CDR2 reads YNFKEQ. The V segment lost 0 bases and the J segment 9 bases; nucleotides outside the gene matches: 12. The CDR3 loop reads CASSQDQGGTGSGIQYF. CDR3 in DNA: TGTGCCAGCAGCCAAGATCAAGGCGGGACAGGGTCGGGCATTCAGTACTTC.

The chain carries TRBV29-1 and TRBJ1-5; 8 bases line up with TRBD1. V was pared by 6 bases and J by 4 bases, with 5 bases of the junction left unmatched. The CDR3 has 13 residues. Germline CDR1 and CDR2: SQVTM and ANQGSEA. The CDR3 DNA sequence: TGCAGCGTGGCAGACAGGGGAAATCAGCCCCAGCATTTT. It yields the protein CSVADRGNQPQHF.

In its sample, this clonotype was seen a few times. A read error may produce the germline difference seen at one junction end. The genes are TRBV29-1 and TRBJ1-2; the D is unclear. The CDR3 is 8 amino acids. From germline, CDR1 is SQVTM and CDR2 ANQGSEA. CDR3 in amino acids: CSVEGALF. DNA for the CDR3: TGCAGCGTTGAAGGTGCCCTCTTC.

On this clonotype: The conserved final phenylalanine or tryptophan is absent from the CDR3, which likely points to a read error. V usage is TRBV7-2 and J usage is TRBJ2-1; a possible D gene is TRBD2 (6 bases). V was shortened by 5 bases and J by 7 bases, with 18 bases between the two germline ends. Per the germline V gene, CDR1 is SGHTA and CDR2 is FQGNSA. The CDR3 covers 15 residues. The chain's CDR3 is CASSATGLPNNEQFI. The CDR3 DNA follows: TGTGCCAGCAGCGCCACGGGACTCCCGAATAATGAGCAGTTCATC.